This TCR beta chain was captured by sequencing in a study of OX40 agonist ivuxolimab in advanced cancers. About the study: Of mixed ages from about 20 to 90 and averaging about 56 years, the group was 65% to 85% male.

Generated by immunoSEQ multiplex PCR, the TCRdb table keeps only in-frame clones and is missing some. The repertoire includes over 50,000 clones, roughly 90% of them detected once, and more than 20% sits in the top ten. This CDR3 has 16 amino acids. Trimming stripped 0 bases from V and 4 bases from J, with 14 bases between. The V gene's germline CDR1 is SGHAT and CDR2 FQDESV (reference sequence). Whole-study findings and limits: CD4+ and CD8+ T cells in blood underwent clonal expansion by week 6 at 0.1 to 3.0 mg/kg. Still undetermined is the antigen specificity of the expanded peripheral T cells.

To note about this clone: What it binds is unknown.

Specimen: CD4+ or CD8+ T cells sorted from blood, collected in a trial of the OX40 agonist ivuxolimab. The genes are TRBV11-1 and TRBJ2-3, with D unresolved. This receptor was identified in an adult with an advanced solid tumor such as melanoma, head and neck, liver or kidney cancer. CDR3 sequence: CASSLAHALFPDTQYF. CDR3 in DNA: TGTGCCAGCAGCTTAGCCCACGCCTTATTTCCAGATACGCAGTATTTT.